The rows below give T cell receptor beta chains drawn from one sample of a study of shared T cell receptors in the human thymus. TCRdb's table, derived via immunoSEQ multiplex PCR, lists solely in-frame clones and lacks some. The sample lists 500,000 to 850,000 clones; about 90% were seen once. The data were also submitted as part of a second study, on human thymus T cells.

The sample consisted of thymocytes. These receptors came from a boy younger than two with a congenital heart defect. The CDR3 runs from the conserved cysteine through the conserved F or W. D genes are given only for firm matches. A row's size may be missing; if present it is once, few, many or a size class.

clone_size | j_call | v_call | d_call | cdr3_aa | cdr3_nt
once | TRBJ1-1 | TRBV4-3 | - | CASSLKSGRLNTEAFF | TGCGCCAGCAGCCTCAAATCTGGGCGCCTGAACACTGAAGCTTTCTTT
- | TRBJ1-1 | TRBV5-1 | TRBD1 | CASSLDRGEDTEAFF | TGCGCCAGCAGCTTGGACAGGGGAGAGGACACTGAAGCTTTCTTT
- | TRBJ2-7 | TRBV10-3 | - | CAISAVNRVYEQYF | TGTGCCATCAGTGCGGTGAACCGGGTGTACGAGCAGTACTTC
- | TRBJ1-5 | TRBV29-1 | - | CSVAIRENQPQHF | TGCAGCGTTGCCATTCGGGAAAATCAGCCCCAGCATTTT
once | TRBJ2-7 | TRBV4-3 | - | CASSQERAFETEFNYEQYF | TGCGCCAGCAGCCAAGAAAGGGCTTTCGAGACAGAATTTAACTACGAGCAGTACTTC
once | TRBJ2-1 | TRBV5-1 | TRBD1 | CASRGQGKMNEQFF | TGCGCCAGCAGGGGACAGGGGAAAATGAATGAGCAGTTCTTC
- | TRBJ1-1 | TRBV28 | - | CASHPGQSHLEAFF | TGTGCCAGCCACCCCGGACAGTCACACCTTGAAGCTTTCTTT
- | TRBJ2-5 | TRBV29-1 | - | CSVTPARDQETQYF | TGCAGCGTCACCCCGGCCAGGGACCAAGAGACCCAGTACTTC
- | TRBJ2-1 | TRBV5-4 | - | CASSLDRAAEQFF | TGTGCCAGCAGCTTGGACAGGGCGGCTGAGCAGTTCTTC
- | TRBJ2-3 | TRBV5-4 | TRBD2 | CASSSGLAGGPDTQYF | TGTGCCAGCAGCTCGGGACTAGCGGGAGGGCCGGATACGCAGTATTTT
- | TRBJ2-1 | TRBV5-8 | TRBD1 | CASSGEMGDRGKDEQFF | TGTGCCAGCAGCGGGGAGATGGGGGACAGGGGGAAGGATGAGCAGTTCTTC
once | TRBJ2-6 | TRBV6-4 | TRBD1 | CASQIRGQGKSNVLTF | TGTGCCAGCCAAATCAGGGGACAGGGAAAGTCCAACGTCCTGACTTTC
- | TRBJ2-3 | TRBV5-4 | - | CASSLWVTGFGTDTQYF | TGTGCCAGCAGCTTGTGGGTTACAGGGTTCGGCACAGATACGCAGTATTTT
- | TRBJ2-5 | TRBV28 | - | CASSPPIGGMRETQYF | TGTGCCAGCAGTCCGCCGATAGGGGGTATGCGAGAGACCCAGTACTTC
- | TRBJ1-1 | TRBV9 | - | CASSEIKNTEAFF | TGTGCCAGCAGCGAAATCAAGAACACTGAAGCTTTCTTT
- | TRBJ1-2 | TRBV15 | - | CATSREANYGYTF | TGTGCCACCAGCAGGGAGGCTAACTATGGCTACACCTTC
- | TRBJ2-7 | TRBV6-5 | - | CASSSKTGFYEQYF | TGTGCCAGCAGTAGTAAAACAGGGTTCTACGAGCAGTACTTC
- | TRBJ2-1 | TRBV2 | TRBD2 | CASSDQREGPDEQFF | TGTGCCAGCAGTGATCAGCGGGAGGGCCCCGATGAGCAGTTCTTC
- | TRBJ2-7 | TRBV4-2 | - | CASSQDTRVSYEQYF | TGTGCCAGCAGCCAAGACACCCGCGTGTCCTACGAGCAGTACTTC
- | TRBJ1-5 | TRBV30 | - | CAWSERGKCQPQHF | TGTGCCTGGAGTGAGAGGGGGAAGTGTCAGCCCCAGCATTTT